This T cell receptor beta chain was captured in a study of molecular identifiers for immune sequencing clone quantification. In TCRdb, the PCR reads were re-called with MiXCR into one record per CDR3 protein. The sample lists approximately 670,000 distinct CDR3 sequences; approximately 20% were seen once. This clonotype occurred many times. Unmatched junction bases numbered 9, after V lost 4 bases and J lost 4 bases. The CDR3 contains 16 residues. Germline CDR1 is SEHNR and CDR2 is FQNEAQ (reference sequence). Every naive CD8 library was made from between roughly 20,000 and 1,000,000 sorted cells with 10%, 30% or 50% RNA. Naive CD8 T cells were picked out by sorting for CD8+CD4-CCR7+CD45RA+.

The chain couples TRBV7-9 to TRBJ1-4; TRBD1 agrees at 7 bases. The sample taken for sequencing was naive CD8+ T cells from blood, with Jurkat cell RNA spiked in. Subset here: FACS-sorted CD8+CD4-CCR7+CD45RA+ naive T cells. The receptor comes from a human donor in good health. Some libraries in this study had Jurkat cell RNA spiked in. The CDR3 spells CASSSSKGAGNEKLFF. Written as DNA, the CDR3 is TGTGCCAGCAGCTCTTCCAAGGGGGCTGGTAATGAAAAACTGTTTTTT. Variable domain in full (rest from reference TRBV7-9 and TRBJ1-4): DTGVSQNPRHKITKRGQNVTFRCDPISEHNRLYWYRQTLGQGPEFLTYFQNEAQLEKSRLLSDRFSAERPKGSFSTLEIQRTEQGDSAMYLCASSSSKGAGNEKLFFGSGTQLSVL.